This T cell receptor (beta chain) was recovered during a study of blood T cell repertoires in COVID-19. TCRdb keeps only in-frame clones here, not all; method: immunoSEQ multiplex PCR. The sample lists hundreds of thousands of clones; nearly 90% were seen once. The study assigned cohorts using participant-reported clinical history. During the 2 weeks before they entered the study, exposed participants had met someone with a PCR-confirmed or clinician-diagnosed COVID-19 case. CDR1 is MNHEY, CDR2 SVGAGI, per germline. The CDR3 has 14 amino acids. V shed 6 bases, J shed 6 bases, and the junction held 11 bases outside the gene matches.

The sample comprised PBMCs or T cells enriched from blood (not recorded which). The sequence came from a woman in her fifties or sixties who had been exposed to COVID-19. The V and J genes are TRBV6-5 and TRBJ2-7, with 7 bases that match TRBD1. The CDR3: CASRRPGTVTEQYF. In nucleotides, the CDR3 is TGTGCCAGCAGACGTCCCGGGACAGTGACCGAGCAGTACTTC.